Each of the 7 T cell receptor beta chains below was sequenced from the same sample in a study of technical replicates of blood from a few donors. Clones were sequenced by immunoSEQ multiplex PCR, and TCRdb holds only the in-frame ones, with some missing. The data contain tens of thousands of clones, 80% to 90% of them singletons. Material for sequencing was PBMCs. The receptors were gathered from a human donor in good health. Some clones in this sample may be carry-over from other donors' samples.

The chain links TRBV5-1 to TRBJ1-2, with 8 bases matching TRBD1. Losses at the gene ends were 0 bases for V and 6 bases for J; bases not matched to a gene: 7. CDR3 length: 15 residues. The germline CDR1 and CDR2 sequences are SGHRS and YFSETQ. CDR3 residues: CASSLAWDRPDGYTF. CDR3 coding DNA: TGCGCCAGCAGCTTGGCGTGGGACAGGCCTGATGGCTACACCTTC. The variable domain in full, completed from reference TRBV5-1 and TRBJ1-2, reads KAGVTQTPRYLIKTRGQQVTLSCSPISGHRSVSWYQQTPGQGLQFLFEYFSETQRNKGNFPGRFSGRQFSNSRSEMNVSTLELGDSALYLCASSLAWDRPDGYTFGSGTRLTVV.

J is TRBJ1-3 and V is TRBV4-2; 8 bases are shared with TRBD1. Losses at the gene ends were 4 bases for V and 2 bases for J; bases not matched to a gene: 4. Germline V gene lookup returns CDR1 LGHNA and CDR2 YNFKEQ. The CDR3 is 15 residues long. The CDR3 loop reads CASSPPDRAGNTIYF. The CDR3 DNA is TGTGCCAGCAGCCCACCGGACAGGGCTGGAAACACCATATATTTT.

V is TRBV14 and J is TRBJ2-3, with 12 bases identical to TRBD2. V lost 7 bases and J lost 0; bases outside the gene matches: 5. Germline CDR1 is SGHDN and CDR2 is FVKESK. CDR3 length: 16 residues. CDR3 in amino acids: CASTQTSGGSTDTQYF. The CDR3 DNA follows: TGTGCCAGCACCCAGACTAGCGGGGGAAGCACAGATACGCAGTATTTT.

The CDR3 loop is CASSPRDITSGEQYF. The CDR3, as DNA: TGTGCCAGCAGTCCCCGGGACATAACTTCGGGGGAGCAGTACTTC. J is TRBJ2-7 and V is TRBV6-1; maybe TRBD1 (6 bases). CDR3 length: 15 amino acids. Trimming took off 5 bases at V and 7 bases at J, with 21 bases between the two ends. The germline CDR1 and CDR2 sequences are MNHNS and SASEGT.

The gene calls are TRBV27 and TRBJ2-5, with 10 positions matching TRBD2. Germline CDR1 reads MNHEY; CDR2 reads SMNVEV (reference sequence). The CDR3 is 17 amino acids. Losses at the gene ends were 4 bases for V and 0 bases for J; bases not matched to a gene: 8. CDR3 sequence (DNA): TGTGCCAGCAGTTCGCAGACTAGCGGGCGATACCAAGAGACCCAGTACTTC. Translation gives CASSSQTSGRYQETQYF.

This CDR3 reads CASSLGRTYEQYF. The CDR3 nucleotides are TGTGCCAGCAGCTTAGGCAGAACCTACGAGCAGTACTTC. This rearrangement joins TRBV13 to TRBJ2-7; D not certain. Germline V lookup: CDR1 PRHDT, CDR2 FYEKMQ (reference sequence). CDR3 length: 13 residues. V was clipped by 0 bases and J by 2 bases, with 5 bases between them.

The rearrangement joins TRBV15 to TRBJ1-5; a possible D gene is TRBD1 (6 bases). The V and J ends lost 4 bases and 7 bases respectively, with 17 bases between them. Germline CDR1 LNHNV, CDR2 YYDKDF (reference sequence). The CDR3 has 15 residues. The CDR3 DNA reads as TGTGCCACCAGCACCAACGACAGGCGCCGCCAGCCCCAGCATTTT. As protein: CATSTNDRRRQPQHF. Based on the CDR3 plus reference TRBV15 and TRBJ1-5, the full variable domain is DAMVIQNPRYQVTQFGKPVTLSCSQTLNHNVMYWYQQKSSQAPKLLFHYYDKDFNNEADTPDNFQSRRPNTSFCFLDIRSPGLGDTAMYLCATSTNDRRRQPQHFGDGTRLSIL.